This T cell receptor (beta chain) was captured in a study of graft-versus-host responses after intestinal transplantation. The overall study: Anti-thymocyte globulin induction preceded two to three years of tacrolimus and steroid maintenance in all recipients. General observations from the study: Individuals who had graft-donor T cell macrochimerism had allografts that showed high graft-versus-host to host-versus-graft clonal ratios. The highest levels of circulating GvH clones went along with early declines in HvG clones after transplant. Investigators detected GvH clones in recipient marrow, with some emerging earlier in ileum or blood.

Trimming took 2 bases from V and 9 from J, leaving 17 bases between them. This CDR3 spans 16 amino acids. Per the germline V gene, CDR1 is SNHLY and CDR2 is FYNNEI. The count of this clone is one. Its specificity is unknown. The protocol was immunoSEQ multiplex PCR, while the TCRdb copy is restricted to in-frame clones and leaves out a portion. This sample yields about 78,000 clones, of which almost 90% are seen a single time; 4% belongs to the top ten. V usage is TRBV2 and J usage is TRBJ1-6; tentatively, D is TRBD1 (6 bases). The sample here was unstimulated CD8+ T cells sorted from spleen or lymph node cells, taken before transplant. The origin of this receptor is a human donor who was the organ donor for an intestinal transplant. This CDR3 is CASSELGGGSGSPLHF. CDR3 DNA: TGTGCCAGCAGTGAATTAGGGGGGGGAAGTGGTTCACCCCTCCACTTT.